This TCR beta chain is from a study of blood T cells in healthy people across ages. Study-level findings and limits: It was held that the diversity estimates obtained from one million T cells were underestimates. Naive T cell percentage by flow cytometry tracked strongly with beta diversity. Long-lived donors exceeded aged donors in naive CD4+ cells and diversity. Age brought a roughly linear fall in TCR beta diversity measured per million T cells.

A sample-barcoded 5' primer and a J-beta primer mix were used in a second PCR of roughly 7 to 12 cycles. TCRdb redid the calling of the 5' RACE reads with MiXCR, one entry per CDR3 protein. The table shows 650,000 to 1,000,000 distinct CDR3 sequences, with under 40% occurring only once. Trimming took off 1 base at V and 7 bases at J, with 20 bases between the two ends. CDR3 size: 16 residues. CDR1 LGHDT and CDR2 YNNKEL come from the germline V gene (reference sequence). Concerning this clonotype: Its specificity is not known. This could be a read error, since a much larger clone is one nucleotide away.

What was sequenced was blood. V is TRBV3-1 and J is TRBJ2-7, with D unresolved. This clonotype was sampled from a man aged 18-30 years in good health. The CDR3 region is CASSQVRRSSYNEQYF. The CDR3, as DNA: TGTGCCAGCAGCCAAGTCCGACGTAGCTCCTACAATGAGCAGTACTTC.